These T cell receptor beta chains were read from a single sample in a study of cytomegalovirus exposure and HLA in healthy donors. Sequencing was performed with immunoSEQ multiplex PCR; in TCRdb, only in-frame clones are kept and a portion is missing. The sample includes about 130,000 clones, 80% of them seen just once. The sample taken for sequencing was PBMCs. These receptors were taken from a man under 40 in good health and CMV-seronegative. The CDR3 runs from the conserved cysteine through the conserved F or W.

V gene: TRBV27; CDR3 protein: CASSLLGFNQPQHF
V gene: TRBV10-3; CDR3 protein: CAISESPTNTEAFF
V gene: TRBV7-9; CDR3 protein: CASSSPGDTQYF
V gene: TRBV11-2; CDR3 protein: CASSPGLYYGYTF
V gene: TRBV12-5; CDR3 protein: CASGLVQGEVNYGYTF
V gene: TRBV4-3; CDR3 protein: CASSPQLGPSPLHF
V gene: TRBV9; CDR3 protein: CASSFGTSGYNEQFF
V gene: TRBV7-7; CDR3 protein: CASSLSETRTGDPWEQYF
V gene: TRBV4-3; CDR3 protein: CASSQGLAGGFSYEQYF
V gene: TRBV19; CDR3 protein: CASSRPLTGATYGYTF
V gene: TRBV7-2; CDR3 protein: CASSPNRLAGASETQYF
V gene: TRBV7-9; CDR3 protein: CASSDRDRDNEQFF
V gene: TRBV5-4; CDR3 protein: CASSTRTSGSHEQFF
V gene: TRBV9; CDR3 protein: CASSRQGEVYEQYF
V gene: TRBV5-4; CDR3 protein: CASSIGTPLGDNEQFF
V gene: TRBV28; CDR3 protein: CASSLRSGVAGELFF
V gene: TRBV5-4; CDR3 protein: CASSPKGGGLRDTEAFF
V gene: TRBV30; CDR3 protein: CAWTPPGRNSPLHF
V gene: TRBV4-1; CDR3 protein: CASSQEPGPTEAFF
V gene: TRBV7-9; CDR3 protein: CASSRGGRAVNEQFF
V gene: TRBV6-6; CDR3 protein: CASSYSGYNEQFF
V gene: TRBV28; CDR3 protein: CASSASGMDDTQYF
V gene: TRBV19; CDR3 protein: CASSIRGLNTEAFF
V gene: TRBV2; CDR3 protein: CASSEALQGSNEKLFF
V gene: TRBV28; CDR3 protein: CASTPPGTIGYEQYF
V gene: TRBV9; CDR3 protein: CASSPQGWEQFF
V gene: TRBV30; CDR3 protein: CAWSGGDNEQFF
V gene: TRBV28; CDR3 protein: CASSERLSGINQPQHF
V gene: TRBV11-1; CDR3 protein: CASSLRTSGRANEQFF
V gene: TRBV28; CDR3 protein: CASRHRGQPSNQPQHF
V gene: TRBV4-3; CDR3 protein: CASSQTTGLEKLFF
V gene: TRBV19; CDR3 protein: CASSSGTASNQPQHF
V gene: TRBV28; CDR3 protein: CASCSSQGARYEQYF
V gene: TRBV6-6; CDR3 protein: CASSGGGAGANVLTF
V gene: TRBV4-1; CDR3 protein: CASSQGQGCTF
V gene: TRBV6-5; CDR3 protein: CASRNQGVGNTIYF
V gene: TRBV13; CDR3 protein: CASGLSSYNSPLHF
V gene: TRBV6-4; CDR3 protein: CASNIAGNTIYF
V gene: TRBV19; CDR3 protein: CASSISRYTDTQYF
V gene: TRBV29-1; CDR3 protein: CSVSQSVLGTDTQYF
V gene: TRBV19; CDR3 protein: CASNDHRGTDTQYF
V gene: TRBV29-1; CDR3 protein: CSVAIIGDIPYF
V gene: TRBV6-5; CDR3 protein: CASSYSTGTANTEAFF
V gene: TRBV7-6; CDR3 protein: CASSHIRPATRETQYF
V gene: TRBV5-1; CDR3 protein: CASSFDPGGYEQYF
V gene: TRBV5-6; CDR3 protein: CASSLREGADTQYF
V gene: TRBV9; CDR3 protein: CASSSNPSSYNEQFF
V gene: TRBV5-1; CDR3 protein: CATSGQGATNEKLFF
V gene: TRBV5-1; CDR3 protein: CASSLDRLADNEKLFF
V gene: TRBV6-4; CDR3 protein: CASSLDRGTEAFF
V gene: TRBV10-3; CDR3 protein: CAISGTGGEKLFF
V gene: TRBV10-2; CDR3 protein: CACQRTGGSEAFF
V gene: TRBV13; CDR3 protein: CASSFGASSYEQYF
V gene: TRBV6-5; CDR3 protein: CASSLVGAYEQYF
V gene: TRBV19; CDR3 protein: CASSIVAGNYGYTF
V gene: TRBV5-1; CDR3 protein: CASSSLGQENSPLHF
V gene: TRBV7-8; CDR3 protein: CASSPGLDNEQFF
V gene: TRBV9; CDR3 protein: CASSVGGYEQYF
V gene: TRBV6-1; CDR3 protein: CASSVGQGGSLNSPLHF
V gene: TRBV5-4; CDR3 protein: CASSKTGQGHGYTF